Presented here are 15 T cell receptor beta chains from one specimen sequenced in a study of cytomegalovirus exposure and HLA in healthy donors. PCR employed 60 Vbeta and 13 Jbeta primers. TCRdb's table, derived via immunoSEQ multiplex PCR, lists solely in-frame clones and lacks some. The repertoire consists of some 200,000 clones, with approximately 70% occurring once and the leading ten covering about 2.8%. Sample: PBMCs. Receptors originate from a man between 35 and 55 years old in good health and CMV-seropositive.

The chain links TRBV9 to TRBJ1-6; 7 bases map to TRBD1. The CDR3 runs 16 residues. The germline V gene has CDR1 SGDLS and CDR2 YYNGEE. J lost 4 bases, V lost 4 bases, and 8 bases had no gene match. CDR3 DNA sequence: TGTGCCAGCAGCTCGGGTCAGGGGGGTTATAATTCACCCCTCCACTTT. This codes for CASSSGQGGYNSPLHF.

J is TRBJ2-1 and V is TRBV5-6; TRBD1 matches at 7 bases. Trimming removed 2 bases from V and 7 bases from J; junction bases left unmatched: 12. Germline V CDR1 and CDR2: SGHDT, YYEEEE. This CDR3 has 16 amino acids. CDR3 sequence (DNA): TGTGCCAGCAGCTTCCCCTCTGCGACAGGGTGGAATGAGCAGTTCTTC. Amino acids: CASSFPSATGWNEQFF.

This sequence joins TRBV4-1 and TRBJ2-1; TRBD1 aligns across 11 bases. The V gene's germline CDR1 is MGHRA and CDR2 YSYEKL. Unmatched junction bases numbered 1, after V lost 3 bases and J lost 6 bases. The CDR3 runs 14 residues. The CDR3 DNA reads TGCGCCAGCAGCCAGGGGACAGGGGGCAATGAGCAGTTCTTC. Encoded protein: CASSQGTGGNEQFF.

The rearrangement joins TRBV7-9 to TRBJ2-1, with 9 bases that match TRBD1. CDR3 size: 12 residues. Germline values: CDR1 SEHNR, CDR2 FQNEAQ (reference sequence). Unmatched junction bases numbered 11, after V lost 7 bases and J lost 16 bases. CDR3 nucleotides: TGTGCCAGCACGGGAAGGACAGGGGCGAACTTCTTC. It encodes CASTGRTGANFF.

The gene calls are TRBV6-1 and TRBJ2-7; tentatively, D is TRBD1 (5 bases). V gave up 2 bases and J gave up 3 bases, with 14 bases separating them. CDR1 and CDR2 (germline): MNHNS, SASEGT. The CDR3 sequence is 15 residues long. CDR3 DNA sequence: TGTGCCAGCAGTGAAAGCCAGGGTTCGGGCTACGAGCAGTACTTC. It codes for CASSESQGSGYEQYF.

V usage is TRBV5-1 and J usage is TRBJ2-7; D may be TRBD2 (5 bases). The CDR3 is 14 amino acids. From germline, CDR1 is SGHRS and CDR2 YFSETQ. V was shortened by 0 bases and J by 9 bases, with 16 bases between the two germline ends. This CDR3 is CASSLEDAEDPQYF. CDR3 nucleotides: TGCGCCAGCAGCTTGGAAGATGCGGAGGACCCGCAGTACTTC.

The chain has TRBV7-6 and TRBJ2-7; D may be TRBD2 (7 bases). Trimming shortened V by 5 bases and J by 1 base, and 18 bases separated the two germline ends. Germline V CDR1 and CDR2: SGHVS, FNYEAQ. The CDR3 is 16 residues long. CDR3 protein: CASSPWGGDTSYEQYF. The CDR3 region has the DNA TGTGCCAGCAGCCCTTGGGGAGGGGACACATCCTACGAGCAGTACTTC.

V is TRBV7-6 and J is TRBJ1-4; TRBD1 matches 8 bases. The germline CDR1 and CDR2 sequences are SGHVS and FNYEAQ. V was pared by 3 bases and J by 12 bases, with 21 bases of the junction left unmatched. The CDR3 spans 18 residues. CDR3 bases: TGTGCCAGCAGCTTGACCCCCCCCACCGACAGGGGAGGGTTTGAACTGTTTTTT. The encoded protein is CASSLTPPTDRGGFELFF.

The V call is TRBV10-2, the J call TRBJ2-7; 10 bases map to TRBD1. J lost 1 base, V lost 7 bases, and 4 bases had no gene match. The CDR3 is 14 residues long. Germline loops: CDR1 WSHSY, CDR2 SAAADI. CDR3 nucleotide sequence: TGCGCCAGCACACCGGGACAGGGGTCCTACGAGCAGTACTTC. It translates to CASTPGQGSYEQYF.

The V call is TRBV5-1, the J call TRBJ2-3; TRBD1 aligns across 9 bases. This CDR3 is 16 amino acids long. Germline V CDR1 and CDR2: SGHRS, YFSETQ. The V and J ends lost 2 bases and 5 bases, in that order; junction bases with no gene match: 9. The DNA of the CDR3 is TGCGCCAGCAGCTTTGGCGGACAGGGGACAATAGATACGCAGTATTTT. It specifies CASSFGGQGTIDTQYF.

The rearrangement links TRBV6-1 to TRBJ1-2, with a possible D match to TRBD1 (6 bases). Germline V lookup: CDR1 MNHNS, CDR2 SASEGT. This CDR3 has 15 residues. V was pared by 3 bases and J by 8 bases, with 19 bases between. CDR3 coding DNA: TGTGCCAGCAGTGATACTGGGGGCGCCTCGGGAGGCTACACCTTC. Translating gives CASSDTGGASGGYTF.

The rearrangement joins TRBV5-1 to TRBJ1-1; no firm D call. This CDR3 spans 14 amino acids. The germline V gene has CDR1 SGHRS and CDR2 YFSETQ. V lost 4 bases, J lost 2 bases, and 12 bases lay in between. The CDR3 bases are TGCGCCAGCAGCCCAGAAGTTCATAACACTGAAGCTTTCTTT. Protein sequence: CASSPEVHNTEAFF.

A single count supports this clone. The DNA of the CDR3 is TGTGCCACCAGCAGTGGCTCGACAGGTCAGCAAGAGACCCAGTACTTC. It is translated as CATSSGSTGQQETQYF. The chain has TRBV15 and TRBJ2-5; weak D call: TRBD1 (6 bases). V was shortened by 3 bases and J by 2 bases, with 16 bases between the two germline ends. This CDR3 comprises 16 residues. The germline V gene encodes CDR1 LNHNV and CDR2 YYDKDF (reference sequence).

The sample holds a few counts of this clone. In DNA form, the CDR3 reads TGTGCCAGCAGCTTAAGGGCCGACAGCGCTAACTATGGCTACACCTTC. This translates into CASSLRADSANYGYTF. The chain recombines TRBV7-2 with TRBJ1-2; a weak D match, TRBD1 (5 bases). The germline V gene has CDR1 SGHTA and CDR2 FQGNSA. The CDR3 covers 16 residues. V shed 2 bases and J shed 0 bases, with 13 bases lying between them.

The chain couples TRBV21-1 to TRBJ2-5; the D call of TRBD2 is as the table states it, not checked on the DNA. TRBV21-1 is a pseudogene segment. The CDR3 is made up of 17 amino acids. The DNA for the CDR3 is TGTGCCAGCAGCAAAGAAAATCGAATGCGGGGGGACGAGACCCAGTACTTC. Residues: CASSKENRMRGDETQYF.